The 21 T cell receptor beta chains listed next were all sequenced from one sample in a study of beta chain features in type 1 diabetes. Reverse transcribing all isolated RNA meant expressed TCRB transcripts were sequenced. Some clones are missing from TCRdb's copy, which holds only in-frame ones; the method was immunoSEQ multiplex PCR. The data contain around 240,000 clones, 16% of them singletons. These receptors have no identified antigens. General study results and limits: There was a moderate but significant shortening of TCRB CDR3s in all four CD4+ subsets of Type 1 diabetes patients.

Sequenced material: naive CD4+ T cells from blood. Source of these receptors: a man aged 25 to 40 with type 1 diabetes.

CDR3 coding DNA: TGCAGCGTTGAAGATATAAAGAACACCGGGGAGCTGTTTTTT. It codes for CSVEDIKNTGELFF. This chain links TRBV29-1 with TRBJ2-2; D not certain. CDR1 and CDR2 (germline): SQVTM, ANQGSEA. The CDR3 has 14 amino acids. V was cut by 0 bases and J by 1 base, with 6 bases left in between.

The chain employs TRBV13 and TRBJ2-3, with 7 bases identical to TRBD2. The CDR3 consists of 16 residues. V lost 0 bases, J lost 2 bases, and 5 bases stayed unmatched. The germline gives CDR1 PRHDT, CDR2 FYEKMQ (reference sequence). The CDR3 is CASSLGSGAPTDTQYF. The CDR3 DNA reads TGTGCCAGCAGCTTAGGGAGCGGGGCGCCCACAGATACGCAGTATTTT.

This sequence joins TRBV4-2 and TRBJ2-1; D call uncertain. Between the trimmed V and J ends, which lost 1 base and 3 bases, there was a span of 1 base. Germline CDR1 and CDR2: LGHNA and YNFKEQ. The length of the CDR3 is 12 residues. The CDR3 DNA reads as TGTGCCAGCAGCCAAGTCTACAATGAGCAGTTCTTC. It specifies CASSQVYNEQFF.

The gene calls are TRBV6-1 and TRBJ1-1; D is uncertain. Germline assignment: CDR1 MNHNS and CDR2 SASEGT. Trimming removed 0 bases at V and 5 bases at J, with 7 bases between. The CDR3 is 13 amino acids. The DNA of the CDR3 is TGTGCCAGCAGTGAAGCGCTCCGGACTGAAGCTTTCTTT. Its translation: CASSEALRTEAFF.

There are a few counts of this clone. A read error may be the cause here, since a much bigger clone is one base away. The gene calls are TRBV5-6 and TRBJ2-5, with unresolved D. This CDR3 has 11 amino acids. Germline V gene lookup returns CDR1 SGHDT and CDR2 YYEEEE. V lost 2 bases and J lost 1, with 0 bases in between. CDR3 amino acids: CASSFQETQYF. Written as DNA, the CDR3 is TGTGCCAGCAGCTTCCAAGAGACCCAGTACTTC.

This chain links TRBV10-3 with TRBJ2-6, with D hard to call. Germline assignment: CDR1 ENHRY and CDR2 SYGVKD. The CDR3 is 13 residues long. Deletions cut 8 bases from V and 3 bases from J, with 8 bases between. DNA for the CDR3: TGTGCCATCGGGCCAGATGGGGCCAACGTCCTGACTTTC. The encoded protein is CAIGPDGANVLTF.

This clone was counted only a few times. The rearrangement links TRBV29-1 to TRBJ2-7; TRBD2 is a possible D gene (5 bases). Germline-derived CDR1 and CDR2 are SQVTM and ANQGSEA. This CDR3 has 10 residues. Trimming shortened V by 4 bases and J by 5 bases, and 6 bases separated the two germline ends. The DNA of the CDR3 is TGCAGCGTTGCCGGGGACGAGCAGTACTTC. It codes for CSVAGDEQYF.

The chain joins TRBV5-1 to TRBJ2-1; TRBD2 matches at 10 bases. J gave up 8 bases and V 4 bases, and 9 bases lay outside the gene matches. Per the germline V gene, CDR1 is SGHRS and CDR2 is YFSETQ. The length of the CDR3 is 15 residues. CDR3 in DNA: TGCGCCAGCAGCAGGGATCTAGCGGGAGTGGATGAGCAGTTCTTC. This codes for CASSRDLAGVDEQFF.

The rearrangement uses TRBV28 and TRBJ2-7; 7 bases line up with TRBD1. J lost 2 bases, V lost 3 bases, and 4 bases had no gene match. This CDR3 has 14 residues. In germline, CDR1 is MDHEN, CDR2 SYDVKM. In DNA form, the CDR3 reads TGTGCCAGCAGTTTCGACAGGGTGCCCTACGAGCAGTACTTC. This gives the protein CASSFDRVPYEQYF.

This clone was seen a few times. The genes are TRBV7-2 and TRBJ2-3; D call uncertain. This CDR3 is built from 13 residues. Germline V gene data show CDR1 as SGHTA and CDR2 as FQGNSA. V was shortened by 4 bases and J by 2 bases, with 7 bases between the two germline ends. CDR3 sequence: CASSSPNTDTQYF. In nucleotides, the CDR3 is TGTGCCAGCAGCTCACCTAACACAGATACGCAGTATTTT.

V is TRBV30 and J is TRBJ1-2; 8 bases align to TRBD1. The CDR3 length is 13 residues. Germline loops: CDR1 GTSNPN, CDR2 SVGIG (reference sequence). The trim removed 3 bases at V and 5 bases at J, leaving 5 bases unmatched. The CDR3 DNA reads TGTGCCTGGAGCCCAGGGACAGGTTATGGCTACACCTTC. It encodes CAWSPGTGYGYTF.

This clone turned up a few times. The sample holds other DNA sequences that translate to the same CDR3. The chain is built from TRBV5-1 and TRBJ2-5; D is uncertain. Between the trimmed V and J ends, which lost 4 bases and 1 base, there was a span of 2 bases. Germline lookup yields CDR1 SGHRS and CDR2 YFSETQ. The CDR3 totals 11 residues. The CDR3 DNA is TGCGCCAGCAGCATCCAAGAGACCCAGTACTTC. Amino acids: CASSIQETQYF.

The CDR3 reads CASSFYGEGLAVSGANVLTF. The CDR3 DNA is TGTGCCAGCAGCTTTTATGGAGAAGGACTAGCGGTGTCTGGGGCCAACGTCCTGACTTTC. The V call is TRBV7-7, the J call TRBJ2-6; the match to TRBD2 covers 10 bases. The CDR3 has 20 amino acids. The J segment lost 1 base and the V segment lost 3 bases, leaving 12 bases of the junction unmatched. CDR1 is SSHAT, CDR2 FNYEAQ, per germline (reference sequence).

This clone appeared a few times. The genes are TRBV30 and TRBJ2-1, with TRBD1 matching over 7 bases. The CDR3 consists of 13 residues. CDR1 GTSNPN and CDR2 SVGIG come from the germline V gene (reference sequence). Germline trimming cut 0 bases from V and 13 bases from J; bases unmatched to any gene: 9. The CDR3 nucleotides are TGTGCCTGGAGTGTTAGAGGGGGCGCTGACCAGTTCTTC. This translates into CAWSVRGGADQFF.

The chain couples TRBV28 to TRBJ2-7, with D maybe TRBD1 (6 bases). Germline CDR1 MDHEN, CDR2 SYDVKM. Trimming left V 2 bases short and J 6 bases short, with 14 bases between. This CDR3 contains 14 residues. CDR3 coding DNA: TGTGCCAGCAGTTTACCTCACAGGGCGGGCGAGCAGTACTTC. It specifies CASSLPHRAGEQYF.

The chain carries TRBV14 and TRBJ2-7; a weak D match, TRBD1 (5 bases). The CDR3 spans 16 residues. Germline V gene data show CDR1 as SGHDN and CDR2 as FVKESK. Trimming took off 4 bases at V and 3 bases at J, with 19 bases between the two ends. The CDR3 region is CASSLGRRTLNYEQYF. CDR3 DNA: TGTGCCAGCAGCCTGGGGCGTCGGACACTCAACTACGAGCAGTACTTC.

This chain joins TRBV29-1 and TRBJ2-7; D is undetermined. Trimming took 5 bases from V and 4 from J, leaving 15 bases between them. Germline V gene sequence: CDR1 SQVTM, CDR2 ANQGSEA. CDR3 length equals 13 residues. CDR3 protein: CSVSGRSSYEQYF. The CDR3 DNA reads TGCAGCGTTTCCGGCAGATCCTCTTACGAGCAGTACTTC.

The chain recombines TRBV30 with TRBJ2-7; maybe TRBD1 (5 bases). V lost 4 bases, J lost 1 base, and 14 bases lay in between. This CDR3 is 14 amino acids long. Germline V gene sequence: CDR1 GTSNPN, CDR2 SVGIG (reference sequence). The CDR3 region has the DNA TGTGCCTGGATGGGGAAAGGACAATCCTACGAGCAGTACTTC. Its protein is CAWMGKGQSYEQYF.

In its sample, this clone was seen a few times. The chain has TRBV5-1 and TRBJ2-3; the match to TRBD2 covers 8 bases. The ends lost 9 bases at V and 8 bases at J; junction bases unmatched: 17. This CDR3 contains 15 residues. Germline V gene data show CDR1 as SGHRS and CDR2 as YFSETQ. The CDR3 region is CAILPVGLGVFTQYF. CDR3 nucleotide sequence: TGCGCCATCCTACCGGTGGGACTAGGTGTATTTACGCAGTATTTT.

This clone was counted between two and nine times. The CDR3 loop is CASSLQGSGANVLTF. CDR3 nucleotide sequence: TGTGCCAGCAGTTTACAGGGCTCTGGGGCCAACGTCCTGACTTTC. The chain has TRBV25-1 and TRBJ2-6, with D perhaps TRBD1 (6 bases). V was shortened by 5 bases and J by 0 bases, with 8 bases between the two germline ends. Germline CDR1 and CDR2: MGHDK and SYGVNS. CDR3 length equals 15 residues. Using reference TRBV25-1 and TRBJ2-6 for the parts outside the CDR3, the full variable domain is EADIYQTPRYLVIGTGKKITLECSQTMGHDKMYWYQQDPGMELHLIHYSYGVNSTEKGDLSSESTVSRIRTEHFPLTLESARPSHTSQYLCASSLQGSGANVLTFGAGSRLTVL.

This clone showed up just a few times. This chain joins TRBV9 and TRBJ2-3, with D hard to call. Germline loops: CDR1 SGDLS, CDR2 YYNGEE. Trimming left V 0 bases short and J 1 base short, with 12 bases between. CDR3 length: 16 residues. The CDR3 loop reads CASSVVGSVGTDTQYF. The CDR3, as DNA: TGTGCCAGCAGCGTAGTGGGGTCAGTGGGCACAGATACGCAGTATTTT.